These 2 T cell receptor beta chains were sequenced from one sample in a study of sequential checkpoint blockade in melanoma. Treatment here: randomized to nivolumab then ipilimumab (arm A) or the reverse (arm B). Sequencing was performed with immunoSEQ multiplex PCR; in TCRdb, only in-frame clones are kept and a portion is missing. This repertoire shows 15,000 to 20,000 clones, 60% to 80% found once; its top ten account for approximately 35%. The input for sequencing was CD8+ T cells sorted from blood (inferred from file names), taken from a patient given nivolumab and ipilimumab in sequence. These receptors came from a human donor with melanoma.

This clone was recorded a few times. The rearrangement links TRBV18 to TRBJ1-3; D unclear. CDR3 length: 16 amino acids. Trimming removed 8 bases from V and 3 bases from J, with 20 bases in between. Germline CDR1 KGHSH, CDR2 LQKENI. CDR3: CASAAGVQPVGNTIYF. DNA for the CDR3: TGTGCCAGCGCGGCCGGGGTGCAGCCGGTTGGAAACACCATATATTTT.

This clone was seen more than once but under ten times. The V call is TRBV6-1, the J call TRBJ2-1, with D uncertain. V lost 2 bases and J lost 8, with 13 bases in between. Germline V gene data show CDR1 as MNHNS and CDR2 as SASEGT. The CDR3 spans 14 residues. CDR3 bases: TGTGCCAGCAGTGAACGTGGCGACTGGGATGAGCAGTTCTTC. It codes for CASSERGDWDEQFF.